A selection of T cell receptor beta chains follows, all from one sample in a study of blood T cell repertoires in COVID-19. Using immunoSEQ multiplex PCR, the repertoire was profiled, and TCRdb retains in-frame clones only, with some absent. Counted here are about 110,000 clones, roughly 83% occurring once; the ten biggest clones make up roughly 4.3%. The sample taken for sequencing was peripheral blood. Every receptor here comes from a human donor in a cohort sampled during active COVID-19. Each CDR3 is given with its conserved first and last residue. A D gene is named only where the DNA matches it firmly. Not all rows give a size; the values are once, few, many and, for expanded clones, a class.

>-|TRBV7-2|TRBJ2-2|-
TGTGCCAGCGTGTCGGGATCTCCCGGGGAGCTGTTTTTT
CASVSGSPGELFF
>TRBD2|TRBV25-1|TRBJ2-3|-
TGTGCCAGCAGTGGGGGAGCTCTAGCGGGACCCTACACAGATACGCAGTATTTT
CASSGGALAGPYTDTQYF
>-|TRBV6-1|TRBJ1-2|once
TGTGCCAGCAGTGAAGGGGGAGGTATAGATGGCTACACCTTC
CASSEGGGIDGYTF
>TRBD1|TRBV30|TRBJ1-2|-
TGTGCCTGGACGCGGGGGACAGGGGGATATGGCTACACCTTC
CAWTRGTGGYGYTF
>TRBD1|TRBV5-1|TRBJ2-5|-
TGCGCCAGCAGCTCATGGACAGGGGCCCAAGAGACCCAGTACTTC
CASSSWTGAQETQYF
>-|TRBV6-5|TRBJ1-1|-
TGTGCCAGCAGTTCCGAGGGAACTGAAGCTTTCTTT
CASSSEGTEAFF
>-|TRBV28|TRBJ2-3|-
TGTGCCAGCAGTTTAGGGGCTCCTAGCACAGATACGCAGTATTTT
CASSLGAPSTDTQYF
>-|TRBV7-8|TRBJ2-2|-
TGTGCCAGCAGCTTTCCCCGGGGGAGCATGGCCGGGGAGCTGTTTTTT
CASSFPRGSMAGELFF
>TRBD1|TRBV19|TRBJ1-4|-
TGTGCCAGTAGCCGGACAGGTTTAGGTGAAAAACTGTTTTTT
CASSRTGLGEKLFF
>TRBD1|TRBV9|TRBJ1-2|-
TGTGCCAGCAGCCCGCCACAGGGGCAGGTCTATGGCTACACCTTC
CASSPPQGQVYGYTF
>-|TRBV11-2|TRBJ2-7|-
TGTGCCAGCAGCTTAAGCCACACAGTCCTCTACGAGCAGTACTTC
CASSLSHTVLYEQYF
>-|TRBV12-3/TRBV12-4|TRBJ1-1|-
TGTGCCAGCAGCATGGGGGCGGGCACTGAAGCTTTCTTT
CASSMGAGTEAFF
>TRBD2|TRBV6-5|TRBJ2-1|-
TGTGCCAGCAGTAAACTAGCGGGAGGGTTAAATGAGCAGTTCTTC
CASSKLAGGLNEQFF
>-|TRBV5-1|TRBJ2-7|-
TGCGCCAGCAGCCCCTTTGGACAGCGAATTGCCTACGAGCAGTACTTC
CASSPFGQRIAYEQYF
>-|TRBV28|TRBJ1-5|-
TGTGCCAGCAGGACAACAGGGTATCAGCCCCAGCATTTT
CASRTTGYQPQHF
>TRBD2|TRBV19|TRBJ2-7|-
TGTGCCAGTTCACTAGCGGGAGGGTACTACGAGCAGTACTTC
CASSLAGGYYEQYF
>TRBD1|TRBV3-1/TRBV3-2|TRBJ1-4|-
TGTGCCAGCAGCTTGTCCGGGACAGGGGTTGAAAAACTGTTTTTT
CASSLSGTGVEKLFF